Below are 32 T cell receptor beta chains sequenced from a single sample in a study of blood T cell repertoires in COVID-19. Sequenced by immunoSEQ multiplex PCR; TCRdb stores in-frame clones only, minus some. Here the sample spans about 36,000 clones, 87% being singletons. The specimen was peripheral blood. The receptors stem from a man aged 55 to 70 with acute or convalescent COVID-19.

The CDR3 is CASSLDLDRGAHMDYEQYF. CDR3 in DNA: TGTGCCAGCAGCTTAGATTTGGACCGGGGGGCACATATGGACTACGAGCAGTACTTC. This chain joins TRBV11-2 and TRBJ2-7; D perhaps matches TRBD2 (7 bases). V was trimmed by 0 bases and J by 3 bases, leaving 24 bases between them. The CDR3 consists of 19 residues. Per germline, CDR1 SGHAT and CDR2 FQNNGV. The variable domain in full, with the rest retrieved from reference TRBV11-2 and TRBJ2-7, is EAGVAQSPRYKIIEKRQSVAFWCNPISGHATLYWYQQILGQGPKLLIQFQNNGVVDDSQLPKDRFSAERLKGVDSTLKIQPAKLEDSAVYLCASSLDLDRGAHMDYEQYFGPGTRLTVT.

The CDR3 loop is CAIGSGTGEQPQHF. The CDR3 DNA sequence: TGTGCCATCGGGTCCGGGACAGGTGAACAGCCCCAGCATTTT. The rearrangement uses TRBV10-3 and TRBJ1-5, with 8 bases that match TRBD1. There are 14 residues in the CDR3. V trimming: 8 bases; J trimming: 7 bases; junction bases outside the gene matches: 10. Germline lookup yields CDR1 ENHRY and CDR2 SYGVKD.

This clone was found a few times. The rearrangement links TRBV5-1 to TRBJ2-2, with a weak D call TRBD2 (6 bases). Between the trimmed V and J ends, which lost 4 bases and 1 base, there was a span of 17 bases. This CDR3 has 17 residues. The germline gives CDR1 SGHRS, CDR2 YFSETQ. CDR3 bases: TGCGCCAGCAGCCCCCTTGGGGCGGGGTGGAACACCGGGGAGCTGTTTTTT. Encoded protein: CASSPLGAGWNTGELFF.

This clone came up once. The genes are TRBV28 and TRBJ1-5; TRBD1 matches 7 bases. Germline CDR1 MDHEN, CDR2 SYDVKM. CDR3 length: 14 amino acids. The V segment lost 7 bases and the J segment 0 bases; nucleotides outside the gene matches: 3. The CDR3 coding sequence is TGTGCCAGCACCACAGGGGCTAGCAATCAGCCCCAGCATTTT. It specifies CASTTGASNQPQHF.

This chain connects TRBV6-5 to TRBJ2-7; 7 bases line up with TRBD1. Germline CDR1 reads MNHEY; CDR2 reads SVGAGI. The trim removed 2 bases at V and 2 bases at J, leaving 6 bases unmatched. The CDR3 runs 15 residues. CDR3 loop: CASSYGQVTAYEQYF. The CDR3 nucleotides read TGTGCCAGCAGTTACGGACAGGTGACAGCCTACGAGCAGTACTTC.

This chain connects TRBV24-1 to TRBJ1-2; 7 nucleotides agree with TRBD1. There are 15 residues in the CDR3. Germline CDR1 reads KGHDR; CDR2 reads SFDVKD. V lost 0 bases, J lost 6 bases, and 6 bases stayed unmatched. The CDR3 loop reads CATSDLPDRFDGYTF. DNA of the CDR3: TGTGCCACCAGTGATTTGCCGGACAGGTTTGATGGCTACACCTTC.

CDR3 DNA: TGTGCCAGCAGTTTCTCGGGGGGGAATGAAAAACTGTTTTTT. Translation gives CASSFSGGNEKLFF. The chain carries TRBV28 and TRBJ1-4, with a weak D call TRBD1 (5 bases). V lost 3 bases and J 5 bases, leaving 10 bases between the germline ends. The germline V gene encodes CDR1 MDHEN and CDR2 SYDVKM. This CDR3 contains 14 residues. The complete variable domain, with remaining parts taken from reference TRBV28 and TRBJ1-4, reads DVKVTQSSRYLVKRTGEKVFLECVQDMDHENMFWYRQDPGLGLRLIYFSYDVKMKEKGDIPEGYSVSREKKERFSLILESASTNQTSMYLCASSFSGGNEKLFFGSGTQLSVL.

The chain employs TRBV28 and TRBJ2-5; weak D call: TRBD1 (5 bases). CDR3 size: 14 residues. The V gene lost 5 bases and the J gene lost 2 bases, with 12 bases spanning the gap. The germline CDR1 and CDR2 sequences are MDHEN and SYDVKM. CDR3 bases: TGTGCCAGCAGTCAGACAGCCGTACAAGAGACCCAGTACTTC. Translated, it gives CASSQTAVQETQYF.

This rearrangement joins TRBV5-1 to TRBJ2-1, with D tentatively TRBD2 (6 bases). The V end was cut by 8 bases, the J end by 8 bases, with 17 bases between. CDR3 length: 13 amino acids. Germline assignment: CDR1 SGHRS and CDR2 YFSETQ. The CDR3 loop is CASLGSWSDEQFF. Here the CDR3 DNA reads TGCGCCAGTCTCGGGAGTTGGAGTGATGAGCAGTTCTTC. The full variable domain, its missing parts supplied by reference TRBV5-1 and TRBJ2-1, is KAGVTQTPRYLIKTRGQQVTLSCSPISGHRSVSWYQQTPGQGLQFLFEYFSETQRNKGNFPGRFSGRQFSNSRSEMNVSTLELGDSALYLCASLGSWSDEQFFGPGTRLTVL.

The chain recombines TRBV30 with TRBJ1-6; tentative D call: TRBD1 (5 bases). Germline V gene lookup returns CDR1 GTSNPN and CDR2 SVGIG (reference sequence). Deletions cut 1 base from V and 5 bases from J, with 6 bases between. The CDR3 covers 13 residues. The CDR3 spells CAWSAGDNSPLHF. The CDR3 nucleotides read TGTGCCTGGAGTGCGGGGGATAATTCACCCCTCCACTTT.

J is TRBJ2-2 and V is TRBV29-1, with 9 bases identical to TRBD1. From germline, CDR1 is SQVTM and CDR2 ANQGSEA. J gave up 5 bases and V 6 bases, and 10 bases lay outside the gene matches. The CDR3 contains 15 residues. The DNA for the CDR3 is TGCAGCGTCCTGTTGGGGACAGGGAAGACCGGGGAGCTGTTTTTT. Residues: CSVLLGTGKTGELFF.

This chain links TRBV19 with TRBJ2-1; 16 positions agree with TRBD2. Trimming took 3 bases from V and 7 from J; bases not matched to a gene: 3. CDR1 LNHDA and CDR2 SQIVND come from the germline V gene (reference sequence). The CDR3 totals 16 residues. CDR3 protein: CASSMGLAGGENEQFF. CDR3 coding DNA: TGTGCCAGTAGTATGGGACTAGCGGGAGGGGAGAATGAGCAGTTCTTC.

This chain joins TRBV2 and TRBJ2-1; 12 bases agree with TRBD2. CDR3 length: 15 residues. J was trimmed by 4 bases and V by 6 bases; bases with no gene match: 4. Germline CDR1 SNHLY, CDR2 FYNNEI. In nucleotides, the CDR3 is TGTGCCAGCAGACGCGGGACTAGCGGGTACAATGAGCAGTTCTTC. Protein sequence: CASRRGTSGYNEQFF.

V and J are TRBV9 and TRBJ2-1; the match to TRBD1 covers 9 bases. V dropped 4 bases and J dropped 5; count of bases not matched to a gene: 16. The CDR3 has 18 residues. Germline CDR1 is SGDLS and CDR2 is YYNGEE. The CDR3 nucleotides read TGTGCCAGCAGCCCATTCCCGGAGGACAGGGGAAGAGACAATGAGCAGTTCTTC. Translating gives CASSPFPEDRGRDNEQFF.

This chain connects TRBV5-4 to TRBJ2-5, with 7 bases aligning to TRBD2. This CDR3 is 13 amino acids long. With 4 bases clipped from V and 5 bases from J, the junction kept 5 bases outside the gene matches. Germline CDR1 reads SGHNT; CDR2 reads YYREEE (reference sequence). The CDR3 loop reads CASSVGGGETQYF. For the CDR3, the DNA is TGTGCCAGCAGCGTGGGGGGAGGGGAGACCCAGTACTTC.

CDR3 loop: CASSLSYTGFQETQYF. The CDR3 nucleotides are TGTGCCAGCAGCTTAAGTTACACAGGTTTTCAAGAGACCCAGTACTTC. This rearrangement joins TRBV7-9 to TRBJ2-5; weak D call: TRBD1 (5 bases). V gave up 2 bases and J gave up 2 bases, with 15 bases separating them. The length of the CDR3 is 16 residues. The germline V gene encodes CDR1 SEHNR and CDR2 FQNEAQ (reference sequence).

V is TRBV7-8 and J is TRBJ1-1, with TRBD1 matching over 7 bases. This CDR3 is 15 amino acids long. CDR1 is SGHVS, CDR2 FQNEAQ, per germline. Losses at the gene ends were 3 bases for V and 0 bases for J; bases not matched to a gene: 4. The DNA of the CDR3 is TGTGCCAGCAGCTTCGGGACAGCGATGAACACTGAAGCTTTCTTT. Translating it yields CASSFGTAMNTEAFF.

The chain joins TRBV10-1 to TRBJ1-1; tentative D call: TRBD1 (5 bases). The CDR3 is 15 residues long. The V gene's germline CDR1 is WNHNN and CDR2 SYGVQD (reference sequence). The germline V and J ends were trimmed by 5 bases and 5 bases, with 18 bases remaining between them. For the CDR3, the DNA is TGCGCCAGCAGTCTTAATTCCCAAGGGGTTACTGAAGCTTTCTTT. It is translated as CASSLNSQGVTEAFF.

This rearrangement joins TRBV12-5 to TRBJ2-2; D is perhaps TRBD2 (6 bases). The V and J ends lost 4 bases and 0 bases respectively, with 12 bases between them. The CDR3 is 16 amino acids. Germline V lookup: CDR1 LGHNT, CDR2 FRNRAP. CDR3 amino acids: CASGSGRRANTGELFF. The CDR3 coding sequence is TGTGCTAGTGGTTCCGGTCGGAGGGCGAACACCGGGGAGCTGTTTTTT.

The gene calls are TRBV9 and TRBJ2-7, with TRBD1 matching 9 bases. Germline CDR1 is SGDLS and CDR2 is YYNGEE. The CDR3 consists of 14 residues. With V trimmed by 3 bases and J by 6 bases, 7 bases remained unmatched. CDR3 loop: CASSARDRVSEQYF. CDR3 nucleotides: TGTGCCAGCAGCGCAAGGGACAGGGTCAGCGAGCAGTACTTC.

V is TRBV29-1 and J is TRBJ2-1, with D hard to call. V lost 7 bases to trimming and J lost 0 bases, with 10 bases between them. Germline-derived CDR1 and CDR2 are SQVTM and ANQGSEA. This CDR3 has 13 amino acids. CDR3 amino acids: CSARPGSYNEQFF. The CDR3 nucleotides read TGCAGCGCTCGTCCGGGCTCCTACAATGAGCAGTTCTTC.

V gene TRBV11-3 combines with J gene TRBJ2-3; D unresolved. Trimming left V 0 bases short and J 4 bases short, with 5 bases between. Germline-derived CDR1 and CDR2 are SGHNT and YENEEA. The CDR3 contains 13 residues. The CDR3 region has the DNA TGTGCCAGCAGCTTAGAGAGCCCAGATACGCAGTATTTT. Translated, it gives CASSLESPDTQYF.

The CDR3: CASSDGSYNSPLHF. The CDR3 nucleotides are TGTGCCAGCAGTGACGGCTCCTATAATTCACCCCTCCACTTT. This chain links TRBV25-1 with TRBJ1-6, with D unresolved. V lost 3 bases, J lost 0 bases, and 3 bases lay in between. CDR1 and CDR2 from the germline V gene are MGHDK and SYGVNS. The CDR3 sequence is 14 residues long.

Judged by abundance, this clone is medium-sized. The chain has TRBV19 and TRBJ2-2; TRBD2 aligns across 9 bases. After removal of 5 bases from V and 7 bases from J, the junction contained 5 bases not matched to a gene. This CDR3 is built from 14 residues. The germline CDR1 and CDR2 sequences are LNHDA and SQIVND (reference sequence). The CDR3 region is CASSHAGGFGELFF. In DNA, the CDR3 is TGTGCCAGTAGTCACGCGGGAGGGTTCGGGGAGCTGTTTTTT.

The rearrangement joins TRBV24-1 to TRBJ2-2; unclear D gene. Per the germline V gene, CDR1 is KGHDR and CDR2 is SFDVKD. Trimming removed 0 bases at V and 6 bases at J, with 16 bases between. The CDR3 consists of 17 residues. The CDR3 coding sequence is TGTGCCACCAGTGATTTGCAGGTCTTGGCTTCTTCCGGGGAGCTGTTTTTT. Translating it yields CATSDLQVLASSGELFF.

This clone was seen once. This chain joins TRBV6-5 and TRBJ1-2; D unclear. V lost 2 bases to trimming and J lost 9 bases, with 10 bases between them. The germline V gene encodes CDR1 MNHEY and CDR2 SVGAGI. The CDR3 extends over 12 amino acids. The CDR3 spells CASSYRGSSYTF. The CDR3 bases are TGTGCCAGCAGTTACCGTGGGAGTAGCTACACCTTC.

V usage is TRBV5-5 and J usage is TRBJ1-3; 7 bases match TRBD1. This CDR3 is built from 17 residues. J was trimmed by 0 bases and V by 2 bases; bases with no gene match: 8. Germline V gene data show CDR1 as SGHKS and CDR2 as YYEKEE (reference sequence). CDR3 sequence (DNA): TGTGCCAGCAGCTTATCCCTGACAGGGCCCTCTGGAAACACCATATATTTT. Its translation is CASSLSLTGPSGNTIYF.

The chain has TRBV7-2 and TRBJ2-7; D is perhaps TRBD1 (6 bases). This CDR3 spans 13 amino acids. V was cut by 5 bases and J by 12 bases, with 20 bases left in between. Germline CDR1 SGHTA, CDR2 FQGNSA. CDR3 nucleotides: TGTGCCAGCAGCGGCACCGGGACAACCACAGCGTACTTC. Amino acids: CASSGTGTTTAYF. Complete variable domain (other parts from reference TRBV7-2 and TRBJ2-7): GAGVSQSPSNKVTEKGKDVELRCDPISGHTALYWYRQSLGQGLEFLIYFQGNSAPDKSGLPSDRFSAERTGGSVSTLTIQRTQQEDSAVYLCASSGTGTTTAYFGPGTRLTVT.

This clone was counted only a few times. The V call is TRBV27, the J call TRBJ2-7; 9 bases are a match to TRBD2. The CDR3 sequence is 15 residues long. Trimming took 2 bases from V and 5 from J; bases not matched to a gene: 7. The germline V gene has CDR1 MNHEY and CDR2 SMNVEV (reference sequence). The CDR3 protein is CASSLVAGALNEQYF. In DNA, the CDR3 is TGTGCCAGCAGTTTAGTAGCGGGAGCTTTAAACGAGCAGTACTTC.

The chain combines TRBV27 with TRBJ2-7; perhaps TRBD1 as D (5 bases). CDR3 length: 14 residues. Germline lookup yields CDR1 MNHEY and CDR2 SMNVEV (reference sequence). Between the trimmed V and J ends, which lost 2 bases and 4 bases, there was a span of 12 bases. The CDR3: CASSLKQDLYEQYF. The CDR3 DNA reads TGTGCCAGCAGTTTAAAACAGGATCTATACGAGCAGTACTTC.

This clone was seen just once. The V and J genes are TRBV24-1 and TRBJ2-1, with D possibly being TRBD2 (6 bases). The germline V gene encodes CDR1 KGHDR and CDR2 SFDVKD. Trimming pared 0 bases from V and 1 base from J, leaving 9 bases between. The CDR3 spans 16 residues. CDR3 nucleotides: TGTGCCACCAGTGATTTGGGAGGGAGTTCCTACAATGAGCAGTTCTTC. It translates to CATSDLGGSSYNEQFF.

This clone occurred once. The genes are TRBV6-2 or TRBV6-3 and TRBJ1-2; 8 nucleotides match TRBD1. From germline, CDR1 is MNHEY and CDR2 SVGEGT. Trimming at V came to 6 bases and at J to 5 bases, leaving 11 bases not matched to a gene. The CDR3 has 15 amino acids. In DNA form, the CDR3 reads TGTGCCAGCAGCCTTTGGACAGGGTCGACATATGGCTACACCTTC. Encoded protein: CASSLWTGSTYGYTF.